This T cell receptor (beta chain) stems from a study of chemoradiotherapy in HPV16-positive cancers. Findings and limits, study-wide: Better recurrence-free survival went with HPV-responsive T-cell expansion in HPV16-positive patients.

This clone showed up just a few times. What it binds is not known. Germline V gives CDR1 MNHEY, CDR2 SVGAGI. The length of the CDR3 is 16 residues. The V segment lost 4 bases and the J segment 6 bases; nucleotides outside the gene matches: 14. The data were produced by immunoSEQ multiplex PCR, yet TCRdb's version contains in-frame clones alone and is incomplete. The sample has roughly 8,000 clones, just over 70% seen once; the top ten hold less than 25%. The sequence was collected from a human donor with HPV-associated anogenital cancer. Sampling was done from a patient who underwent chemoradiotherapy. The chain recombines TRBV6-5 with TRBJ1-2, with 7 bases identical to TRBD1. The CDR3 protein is CASSFTLIDREDGYTF. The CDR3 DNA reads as TGTGCCAGCAGTTTCACCTTGATCGACAGGGAGGATGGCTACACCTTC.